This TCR beta chain was recovered during a study of cytomegalovirus exposure and HLA in healthy donors. As for the study in general: There were several hundred genotyped donors. Of these, roughly 80% fell in the genetic ancestry cluster associated with self-reported Caucasian donors.

It was with 60 Vbeta and 13 Jbeta primers that the PCR ran. Clones were sequenced by immunoSEQ multiplex PCR, and TCRdb holds only the in-frame ones, with some missing. The table lists 100,000 to 150,000 clones, about 80% of them singletons. To note about this clone: The antigen is unknown.

Trimming removed 0 bases from V and 7 bases from J; junction bases left unmatched: 6. Looked up from germline, CDR1 is SGDLS and CDR2 is YYNGEE. The CDR3 spans 16 residues. Study-level points and caveats: Researchers reported in a later analysis that a missense DCLRE1C variant was tied to TCR beta V- and J-gene trimming. In a later analysis, TCR association rates varied by HLA locus: DRB1 most, HLA-C fewest.

Sequencing was carried out using PBMCs. This sequence joins TRBV9 and TRBJ2-3; 12 bases match TRBD2. The sequence derives from a man between 40 and 49 years old in good health and CMV-seronegative. The DNA of the CDR3 is TGTGCCAGCAGCGTAGCCGGACTAGCGGGGCCCAATACGCAGTATTTT. Translation gives CASSVAGLAGPNTQYF. Together with reference TRBV9 and TRBJ2-3, the CDR3 gives the full variable domain: DSGVTQTPKHLITATGQRVTLRCSPRSGDLSVYWYQQSLDQGLQFLIQYYNGEERAKGNILERFSAQQFPDLHSELNLSSLELGDSALYFCASSVAGLAGPNTQYFGPGTRLTVL.